Below are 8 T cell receptor beta chains sequenced from a single sample in a study of response to subunit inactivated influenza vaccine. One entry per CDR3 protein results from TCRdb running MiXCR on the RT-PCR reads. Of about 780,000 distinct CDR3 sequences listed, around a sixth are singletons. The source was PBMCs from blood, collected more than 4 days after vaccination. Source of these receptors: a man aged 45 to 65 who received an inactivated influenza vaccine.

This clonotype was observed a few times. The chain uses TRBV20-1 and TRBJ2-5; TRBD1 agrees at 9 bases. CDR1 is DFQATT and CDR2 is SNEGSKA in the germline V gene (reference sequence). V shed 6 bases, J shed 3 bases, and the junction held 8 bases outside the gene matches. The CDR3 runs to 14 residues. The CDR3 DNA is TGCAGTGCAGAACAGGGGGCGAAGAAAGAGACCCAGTACTTC. Translating it yields CSAEQGAKKETQYF.

This chain links TRBV6-5 with TRBJ1-4; D is unresolved. This CDR3 spans 15 amino acids. The V gene lost 0 bases and the J gene lost 8 bases, with 13 bases spanning the gap. CDR1 is MNHEY, CDR2 SVGAGI, per germline. The CDR3 DNA sequence: TGTGCCAGCAGTTACTCGGCAGGAGCAAAGGAAAAACTGTTTTTT. Translated: CASSYSAGAKEKLFF.

The gene calls are TRBV30 and TRBJ2-7; 13 bases fit TRBD2. V dropped 3 bases and J dropped 3; count of bases not matched to a gene: 8. CDR1 is GTSNPN and CDR2 is SVGIG in the germline V gene (reference sequence). The CDR3 contains 16 residues. The CDR3 region is CAWSAGGLAGVYEQYF. CDR3 sequence (DNA): TGTGCCTGGAGCGCGGGAGGACTAGCGGGAGTCTACGAGCAGTACTTC. The whole variable domain, filled in from reference TRBV30 and TRBJ2-7, reads SQTIHQWPATLVQPVGSPLSLECTVEGTSNPNLYWYRQAAGRGLQLLFYSVGIGQISSEVPQNLSASRPQDRQFILSSKKLLLSDSGFYLCAWSAGGLAGVYEQYFGPGTRLTVT.

The V and J genes are TRBV4-1 and TRBJ2-3, with D tentatively TRBD1 (6 bases). Germline assignment: CDR1 MGHRA and CDR2 YSYEKL. The V gene lost 3 bases and the J gene lost 3 bases, with 13 bases spanning the gap. The CDR3 length is 15 residues. The CDR3 is CASSQEGQQTDTQYF. As DNA, the CDR3 is TGCGCCAGCAGCCAGGAAGGACAGCAAACAGATACGCAGTATTTT.

V gene TRBV4-2 combines with J gene TRBJ2-7; 10 bases map to TRBD2. The CDR3 covers 17 residues. Germline V CDR1 and CDR2: LGHNA, YNFKEQ. The V gene end was trimmed by 0 bases and the J gene end by 6 bases; junction bases not matched to a gene: 11. CDR3: CASSQDPSGRPPLEQYF. The DNA of the CDR3 is TGTGCCAGCAGCCAAGACCCTAGCGGGAGACCCCCGCTCGAGCAGTACTTC.

The J gene is TRBJ2-5, the V gene TRBV29-1; weak D call: TRBD1 (5 bases). This CDR3 spans 13 amino acids. V lost 0 bases to trimming and J lost 4 bases, with 9 bases between them. The V gene's germline CDR1 is SQVTM and CDR2 ANQGSEA. The CDR3, as DNA: TGCAGCGTTGAAGATCTTAGGGGAGAGACCCAGTACTTC. Residues: CSVEDLRGETQYF.

As to this clonotype: A read error may account for a junction end that differs from germline. J is TRBJ1-2 and V is TRBV12-3 or TRBV12-4; TRBD1 agrees at 9 bases. The CDR3 sequence is 15 residues long. The DNA for the CDR3 is TGTGGCAGCAGTGGCGGACAGGGGACTCCCTATGGCTACACCTTC. Translated: CGSSGGQGTPYGYTF.

In this sample, this clonotype turned up a few times. V is TRBV12-5 and J is TRBJ2-3; perhaps TRBD2 as D (7 bases). The CDR3 covers 14 residues. The germline V and J ends were trimmed by 6 bases and 3 bases, with 13 bases remaining between them. Germline V gene data show CDR1 as LGHNT and CDR2 as FRNRAP. DNA of the CDR3: TGTGCTAGTGGGCGGGGGCCCTCTACAGATACGCAGTATTTT. Its protein product is CASGRGPSTDTQYF.